This is a list of T cell receptor beta chains from one sample in a study of regulatory dendritic cells for organ transplantation. Their specific antigens are unknown. Sequenced by immunoSEQ multiplex PCR; TCRdb stores in-frame clones only, minus some. The sample has approximately 18,000 clones; roughly 80% are singletons. The sequenced sample was memory CD4+ T cells from blood cultured with regulatory dendritic cells. Receptors were obtained from a human donor in good health. Each CDR3 is given with its conserved first and last residue. Fields, in order: D gene, V gene, J gene, clone size, CDR3 protein, CDR3 DNA. The D gene is left open where the match is weak. Size is stated for part of the rows, as once, few or many counts, or as a class when the clone is expanded.

.	TRBV21-1	TRBJ1-1	.	CASIMIGTGGINTEAFF	TGTGCCAGCATCATGATCGGGACAGGGGGTATCAACACTGAAGCTTTCTTT
.	TRBV6-6	TRBJ2-7	.	CASTPTHSYEQYF	TGCGCCAGCACCCCGACACATTCCTACGAGCAGTACTTC
.	TRBV18	TRBJ2-5	.	CASASETQYF	TGTGCCAGCGCTTCAGAGACCCAGTACTTC
.	TRBV30	TRBJ1-4	.	CAWSVQGEKLFF	TGTGCCTGGAGTGTACAGGGTGAAAAACTGTTTTTT
.	TRBV2	TRBJ1-5	.	CASSPGGHQPQHF	TGTGCCAGCAGTCCCGGCGGGCATCAGCCCCAGCATTTT
.	TRBV19	TRBJ1-4	.	CASSSSSGTTNEKLFF	TGTGCCAGTAGTTCCTCCTCGGGGACAACTAATGAAAAACTGTTTTTT
.	TRBV6-5	TRBJ2-7	.	CASRDLHYEQYF	TGTGCCAGCAGAGACTTACACTACGAGCAGTACTTC
.	TRBV7-2	TRBJ1-3	.	CASSLVGGQAGNTIYF	TGTGCCAGCAGCTTAGTCGGGGGGCAGGCTGGAAACACCATATATTTT
TRBD1	TRBV6-5	TRBJ1-2	.	CASKGTGEYYGYTF	TGTGCCAGCAAAGGAACAGGGGAATACTATGGCTACACCTTC
.	TRBV4-3	TRBJ1-4	.	CASSQDSADREKLFF	TGCGCCAGCAGCCAAGATAGTGCGGATCGAGAAAAACTGTTTTTT
TRBD2	TRBV4-3	TRBJ2-4	.	CASSQELFQGWIAGEAKNIQYF	TGCGCCAGCAGCCAAGAACTGTTCCAGGGATGGATAGCGGGGGAAGCCAAAAACATTCAGTACTTC
TRBD2	TRBV4-1	TRBJ2-1	few	CASSQGGLAGGPTEQFF	TGCGCCAGCAGCCAAGGGGGACTAGCGGGAGGGCCGACTGAGCAGTTCTTC
TRBD2	TRBV7-7	TRBJ2-3	.	CASSLGLAGGTDTQYF	TGTGCTAGCAGCCTCGGACTAGCGGGGGGCACAGATACGCAGTATTTT
TRBD2	TRBV7-9	TRBJ2-3	.	CASSLEAGGLDTQYF	TGTGCCAGCAGCTTGGAAGCGGGGGGGCTGGATACGCAGTATTTT
.	TRBV19	TRBJ2-1	.	CASSTRTGSSYNEQFF	TGTGCCAGTAGTACCCGTACAGGGAGCTCCTACAATGAGCAGTTCTTC
.	TRBV28	TRBJ1-4	medium-sized	CASSGSWRSNEKLFF	TGTGCCAGCAGCGGATCGTGGCGGTCCAATGAAAAACTGTTTTTT
TRBD1	TRBV6-1	TRBJ1-1	.	CASSEISGTGSTEAFF	TGTGCCAGCAGTGAAATCTCCGGGACAGGGAGCACTGAAGCTTTCTTT
.	TRBV2	TRBJ2-7	.	CASSEQGMAYEQYF	TGTGCCAGCAGTGAACAGGGCATGGCCTACGAGCAGTACTTC
.	TRBV10-1	TRBJ2-5	once	CASSETGRRETQYF	TGCGCCAGCAGTGAGACAGGGCGTCGGGAGACCCAGTACTTC
TRBD1	TRBV7-2	TRBJ1-3	few	CASSLQGAGNTIYF	TGTGCCAGCAGCTTACAGGGGGCTGGAAACACCATATATTTT
.	TRBV4-2	TRBJ2-7	.	CASSVGFGPYEQYF	TGTGCCAGCAGCGTGGGGTTTGGCCCCTACGAGCAGTACTTC
.	TRBV29-1	TRBJ2-4	.	CSVEDRGGSNIQYF	TGCAGCGTTGAAGATCGCGGAGGGTCAAACATTCAGTACTTC
.	TRBV5-6	TRBJ2-3	.	CASSLLSSADTQYF	TGTGCCAGCAGCTTGTTGTCTAGCGCAGATACGCAGTATTTT
TRBD2	TRBV7-7	TRBJ2-2	.	CASSPAGGTGELFF	TGTGCTAGCAGCCCAGCGGGAGGAACCGGGGAGCTGTTTTTT
.	TRBV19	TRBJ1-2	.	CASSIDGTPLHNYGYTF	TGTGCCAGTAGTATAGATGGGACCCCCCTGCACAACTATGGCTACACCTTC
TRBD2	TRBV7-3	TRBJ2-1	.	CASSLAGGLFF	TGTGCCAGCAGCTTAGCGGGGGGCTTGTTCTTC
TRBD1	TRBV6-6	TRBJ2-3	.	CASRTGTGADTQYF	TGTGCCAGCAGAACCGGGACAGGGGCAGATACGCAGTATTTT
.	TRBV7-2	TRBJ2-5	.	CASSLVRGGQETQYF	TGTGCCAGCAGCTTAGTGAGGGGGGGCCAAGAGACCCAGTACTTC
TRBD1	TRBV6-6	TRBJ1-5	.	CASSYGTVRNQPQHF	TGTGCCAGCAGTTACGGGACAGTCCGAAATCAGCCCCAGCATTTT
.	TRBV4-2	TRBJ2-4	once	CASSRQDRKAKNIQYF	TGTGCCAGCAGCCGACAGGACAGAAAGGCCAAAAACATTCAGTACTTC
TRBD1	TRBV18	TRBJ2-7	.	CASSPGQGSSYEQYF	TGTGCCAGCTCCCCAGGACAGGGCAGTTCCTACGAGCAGTACTTC
.	TRBV6-4	TRBJ2-5	medium-sized	CASSDKGGAQETQYF	TGTGCCAGCAGTGACAAGGGGGGGGCCCAAGAGACCCAGTACTTC
.	TRBV6-1	TRBJ2-6	.	CASSDRTASSGANVLTF	TGTGCCAGCAGTGATCGTACGGCTAGCTCTGGGGCCAACGTCCTGACTTTC
TRBD1	TRBV7-2	TRBJ1-3	.	CASSRQGAGGNTIYF	TGTGCCAGCAGCCGACAGGGGGCAGGGGGAAACACCATATATTTT
.	TRBV30	TRBJ2-7	.	CAWGGGYEQYF	TGTGCCTGGGGGGGCGGATACGAGCAGTACTTC
.	TRBV18	TRBJ2-2	.	CASSPRGQDNTGELFF	TGTGCCAGCTCCCCCCGCGGGCAGGACAACACCGGGGAGCTGTTTTTT
.	TRBV11-2	TRBJ2-6	.	CASSLQGGANVLTF	TGTGCCAGCAGCTTACAGGGTGGGGCCAACGTCCTGACTTTC
TRBD2	TRBV7-3	TRBJ2-3	.	CASSLRPSGTQYF	TGTGCCAGCAGCTTAAGGCCTAGCGGTACGCAGTATTTT
TRBD1	TRBV4-2	TRBJ1-5	.	CASSTDRAGQPQHF	TGTGCCAGCAGTACGGACAGGGCGGGGCAGCCCCAGCATTTT
TRBD2	TRBV25-1	TRBJ2-1	.	CASSEKASGSNEQFF	TGTGCCAGCAGTGAAAAGGCTAGCGGGAGCAATGAGCAGTTCTTC
.	TRBV4-3	TRBJ2-7	.	CASSQLGEGSYEQYF	TGCGCCAGCAGCCAATTAGGAGAGGGTTCCTACGAGCAGTACTTC
.	TRBV9	TRBJ1-1	.	CASSVGYRAGTEAFF	TGTGCCAGCAGCGTAGGCTACAGGGCTGGCACTGAAGCTTTCTTT
.	TRBV15	TRBJ2-7	.	CATSRDVRRGGSSSYEQYF	TGTGCCACCAGCAGAGATGTTCGCAGGGGGGGATCAAGCTCCTACGAGCAGTACTTC
TRBD1	TRBV2	TRBJ1-5	.	CASCPSGQGLPPQHF	TGTGCCAGCTGTCCATCGGGACAGGGTCTTCCGCCCCAGCATTTT
.	TRBV6-5	TRBJ2-5	.	CASSKDLGVWTQYF	TGTGCCAGCAGCAAGGACTTGGGGGTATGGACCCAGTACTTC
.	TRBV6-4	TRBJ2-2	.	CASSVEWNTGELFF	TGTGCCAGCAGTGTGGAATGGAACACCGGGGAGCTGTTTTTT
.	TRBV5-4	TRBJ2-6	.	CASSLSSGGYGANVLTF	TGTGCCAGCAGCTTGTCGTCAGGGGGGTATGGGGCCAACGTCCTGACTTTC
TRBD1	TRBV29-1	TRBJ2-1	.	CSVSGQSSYNEQFF	TGCAGCGTATCGGGACAGAGCTCCTACAATGAGCAGTTCTTC
.	TRBV30	TRBJ1-2	.	CAWSPGGSYYGYTF	TGTGCCTGGAGTCCGGGGGGCAGCTACTATGGCTACACCTTC
TRBD2	TRBV18	TRBJ2-3	.	CASSPPGLAASTDTQYF	TGTGCCAGCTCACCACCGGGACTAGCGGCTTCCACAGATACGCAGTATTTT
.	TRBV4-3	TRBJ1-4	.	CASSQAPPDMTAYNEKLFF	TGCGCCAGCAGCCAAGCTCCACCCGATATGACGGCGTATAATGAAAAACTGTTTTTT